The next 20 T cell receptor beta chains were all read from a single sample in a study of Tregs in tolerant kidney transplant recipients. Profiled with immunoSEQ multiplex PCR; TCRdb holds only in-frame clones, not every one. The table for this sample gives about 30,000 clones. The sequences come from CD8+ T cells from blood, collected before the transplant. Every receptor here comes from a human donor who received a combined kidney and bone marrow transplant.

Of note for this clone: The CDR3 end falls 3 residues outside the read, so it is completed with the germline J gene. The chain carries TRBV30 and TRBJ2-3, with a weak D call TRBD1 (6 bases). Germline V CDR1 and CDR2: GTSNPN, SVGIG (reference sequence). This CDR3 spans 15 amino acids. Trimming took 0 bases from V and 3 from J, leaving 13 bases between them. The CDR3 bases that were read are TGTGCCTGGAGTGTACGAACAGGGAGTACAGATACG. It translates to CAWSVRTGSTDT. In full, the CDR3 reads CAWSVRTGSTDTQYF.

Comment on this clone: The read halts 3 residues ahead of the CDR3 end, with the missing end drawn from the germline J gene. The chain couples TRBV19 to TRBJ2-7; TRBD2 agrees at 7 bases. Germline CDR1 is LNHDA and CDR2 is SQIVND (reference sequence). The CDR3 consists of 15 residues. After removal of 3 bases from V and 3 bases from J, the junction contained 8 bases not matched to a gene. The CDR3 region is CASSIILAADYEQYF. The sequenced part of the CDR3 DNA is TGTGCCAGTAGTATCATCCTAGCGGCCGACTACGAG.

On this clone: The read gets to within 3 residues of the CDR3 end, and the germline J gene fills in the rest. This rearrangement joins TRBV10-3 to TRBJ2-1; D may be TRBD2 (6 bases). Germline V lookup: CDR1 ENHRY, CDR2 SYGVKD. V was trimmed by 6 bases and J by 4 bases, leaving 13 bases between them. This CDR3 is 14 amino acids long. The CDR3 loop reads CAIRRGDPYNEQFF. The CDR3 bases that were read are TGTGCCATCAGACGCGGGGACCCTTACAATGAG.

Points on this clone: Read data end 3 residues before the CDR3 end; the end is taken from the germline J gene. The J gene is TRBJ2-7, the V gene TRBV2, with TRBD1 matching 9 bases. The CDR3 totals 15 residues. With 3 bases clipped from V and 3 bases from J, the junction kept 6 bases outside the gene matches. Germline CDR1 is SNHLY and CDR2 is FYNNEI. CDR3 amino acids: CASSELGQGIYEQYF. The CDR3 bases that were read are TGTGCCAGCAGTGAGCTGGGACAGGGTATCTACGAG.

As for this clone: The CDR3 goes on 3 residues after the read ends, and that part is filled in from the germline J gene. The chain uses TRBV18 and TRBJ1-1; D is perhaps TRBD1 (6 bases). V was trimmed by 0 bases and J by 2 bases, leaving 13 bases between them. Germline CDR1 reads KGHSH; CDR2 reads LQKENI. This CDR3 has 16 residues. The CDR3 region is CASSPPGSRGNTEAFF. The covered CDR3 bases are TGTGCCAGCTCACCACCGGGGAGCAGGGGCAACACTGAA.

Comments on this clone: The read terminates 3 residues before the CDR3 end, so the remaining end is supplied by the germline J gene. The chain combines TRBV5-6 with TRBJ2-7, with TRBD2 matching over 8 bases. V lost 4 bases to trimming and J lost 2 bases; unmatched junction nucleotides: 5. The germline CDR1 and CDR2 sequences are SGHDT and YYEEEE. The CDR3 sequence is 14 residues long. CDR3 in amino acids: CASSPGTSAYEQYF. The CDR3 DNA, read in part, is TGTGCCAGCAGCCCCGGGACTAGTGCCTACGAG.

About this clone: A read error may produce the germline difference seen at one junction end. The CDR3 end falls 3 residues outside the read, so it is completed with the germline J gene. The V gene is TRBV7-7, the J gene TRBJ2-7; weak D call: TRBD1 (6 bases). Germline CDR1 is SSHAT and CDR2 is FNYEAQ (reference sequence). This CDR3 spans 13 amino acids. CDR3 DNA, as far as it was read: TGTGCTAGCACCCTCGTGGGACACTACGAG. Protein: CASTLVGHYE. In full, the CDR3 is CASTLVGHYEQYF. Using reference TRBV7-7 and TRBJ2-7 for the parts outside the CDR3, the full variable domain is GAGVSQSPRYKVTKRGQDVTLRCDPISSHATLYWYQQALGQGPEFLTYFNYEAQPDKSGLPSDRFSAERPEGSISTLTIQRTEQRDSAMYRCASTLVGHYEQYFGPGTRLTVT.

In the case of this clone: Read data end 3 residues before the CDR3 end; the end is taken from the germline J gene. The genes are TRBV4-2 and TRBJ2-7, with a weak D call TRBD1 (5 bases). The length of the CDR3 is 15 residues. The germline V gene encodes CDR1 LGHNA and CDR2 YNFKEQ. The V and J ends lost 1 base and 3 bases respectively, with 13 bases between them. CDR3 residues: CASSQGGGPLYEQYF. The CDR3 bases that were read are TGTGCCAGCAGCCAAGGGGGCGGACCCCTCTACGAG.

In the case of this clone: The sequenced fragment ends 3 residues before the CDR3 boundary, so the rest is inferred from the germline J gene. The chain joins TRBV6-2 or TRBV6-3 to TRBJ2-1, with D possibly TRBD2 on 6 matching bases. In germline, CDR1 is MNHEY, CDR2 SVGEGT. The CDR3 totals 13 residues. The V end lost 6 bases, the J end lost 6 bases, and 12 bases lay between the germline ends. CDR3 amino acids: CASSLGLLNEQFF. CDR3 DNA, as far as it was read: TGTGCCAGCAGCTTGGGACTTCTCAATGAG.

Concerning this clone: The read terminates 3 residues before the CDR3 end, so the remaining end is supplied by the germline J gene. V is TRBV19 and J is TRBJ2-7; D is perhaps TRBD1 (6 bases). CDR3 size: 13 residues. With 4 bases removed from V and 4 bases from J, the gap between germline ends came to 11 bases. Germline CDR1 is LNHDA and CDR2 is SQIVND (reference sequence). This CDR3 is CASSSTGRYEQYF. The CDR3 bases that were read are TGTGCCAGTAGTAGTACAGGGCGGTACGAG.

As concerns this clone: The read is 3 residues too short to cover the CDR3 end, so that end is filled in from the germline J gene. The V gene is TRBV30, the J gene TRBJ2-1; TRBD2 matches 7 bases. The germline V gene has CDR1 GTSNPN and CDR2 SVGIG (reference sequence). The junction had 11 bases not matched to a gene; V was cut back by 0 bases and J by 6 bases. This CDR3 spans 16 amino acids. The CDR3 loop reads CAWSVEIAGAFNEQFF. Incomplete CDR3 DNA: TGTGCCTGGAGTGTGGAGATAGCGGGCGCCTTCAATGAG.

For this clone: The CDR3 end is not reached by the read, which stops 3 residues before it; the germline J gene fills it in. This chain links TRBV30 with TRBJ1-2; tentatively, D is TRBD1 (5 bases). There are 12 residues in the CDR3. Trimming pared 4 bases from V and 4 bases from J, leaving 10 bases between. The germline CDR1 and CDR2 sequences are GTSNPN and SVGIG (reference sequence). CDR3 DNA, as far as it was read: TGTGCCTGGATTGGGGGGGGCTATGGC. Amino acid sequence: CAWIGGGYG. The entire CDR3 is CAWIGGGYGYTF.

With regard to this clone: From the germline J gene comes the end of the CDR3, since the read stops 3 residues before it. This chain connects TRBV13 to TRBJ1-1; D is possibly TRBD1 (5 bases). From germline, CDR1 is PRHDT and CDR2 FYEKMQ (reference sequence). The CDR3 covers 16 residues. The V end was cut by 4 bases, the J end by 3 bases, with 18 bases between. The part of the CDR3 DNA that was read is TGTGCCAGCAGCTCCCTTCCCGGGGGGTTCGACACTGAA. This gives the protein CASSSLPGGFDTE. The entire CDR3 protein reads CASSSLPGGFDTEAFF.

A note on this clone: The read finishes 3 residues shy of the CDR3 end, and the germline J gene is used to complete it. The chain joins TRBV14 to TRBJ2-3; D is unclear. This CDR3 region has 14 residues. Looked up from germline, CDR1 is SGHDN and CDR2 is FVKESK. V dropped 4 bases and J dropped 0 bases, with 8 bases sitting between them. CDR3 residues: CASSLLTSTDTQYF. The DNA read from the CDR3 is TGTGCCAGCAGCCTCTTAACAAGCACAGATACG.

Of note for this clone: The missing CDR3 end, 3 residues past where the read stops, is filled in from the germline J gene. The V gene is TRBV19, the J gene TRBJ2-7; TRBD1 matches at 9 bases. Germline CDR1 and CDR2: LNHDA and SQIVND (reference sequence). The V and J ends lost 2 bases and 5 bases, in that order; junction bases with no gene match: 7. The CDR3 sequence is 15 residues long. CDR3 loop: CASSITGGSVNEQYF. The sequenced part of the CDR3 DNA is TGTGCCAGTAGTATAACAGGGGGCTCGGTGAACGAG.

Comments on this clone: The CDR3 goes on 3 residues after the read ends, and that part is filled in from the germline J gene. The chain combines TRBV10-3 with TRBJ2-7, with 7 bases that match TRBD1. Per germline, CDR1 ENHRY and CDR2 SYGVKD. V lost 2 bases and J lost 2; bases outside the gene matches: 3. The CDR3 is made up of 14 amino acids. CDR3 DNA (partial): TGTGCCATCAGTGAGGGACAGGATCCCTACGAG. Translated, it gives CAISEGQDPYE. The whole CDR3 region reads CAISEGQDPYEQYF.

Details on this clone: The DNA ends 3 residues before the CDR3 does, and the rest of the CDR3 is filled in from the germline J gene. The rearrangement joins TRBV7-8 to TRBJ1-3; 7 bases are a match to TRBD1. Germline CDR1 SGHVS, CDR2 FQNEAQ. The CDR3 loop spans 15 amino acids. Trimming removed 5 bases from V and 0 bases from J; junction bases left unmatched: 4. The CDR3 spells CASSPRTGSGNTIYF. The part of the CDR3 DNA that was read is TGTGCCAGCAGCCCACGGACAGGCTCTGGAAACACC. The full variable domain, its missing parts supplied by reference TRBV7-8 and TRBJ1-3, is GAGVSQSPRYKVAKRGQDVALRCDPISGHVSLFWYQQALGQGPEFLTYFQNEAQLDKSGLPSDRFFAERPEGSVSTLKIQRTQQEDSAVYLCASSPRTGSGNTIYFGEGSWLTVV.

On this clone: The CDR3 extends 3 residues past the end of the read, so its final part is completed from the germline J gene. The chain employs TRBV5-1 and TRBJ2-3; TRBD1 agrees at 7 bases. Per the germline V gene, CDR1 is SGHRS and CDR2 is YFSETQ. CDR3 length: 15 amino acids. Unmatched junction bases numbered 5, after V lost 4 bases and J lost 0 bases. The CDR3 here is CASSPLQGSTDTQYF. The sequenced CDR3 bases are TGCGCCAGCAGCCCGCTACAGGGGAGCACAGATACG.

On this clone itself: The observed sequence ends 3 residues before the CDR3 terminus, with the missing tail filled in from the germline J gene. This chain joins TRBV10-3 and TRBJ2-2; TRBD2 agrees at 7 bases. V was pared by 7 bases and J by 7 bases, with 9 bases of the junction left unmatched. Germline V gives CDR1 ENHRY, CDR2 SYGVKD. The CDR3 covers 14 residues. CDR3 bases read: TGTGCCATCAATCCAGCGGGACTTATCGGGGAG. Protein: CAINPAGLIGE. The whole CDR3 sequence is CAINPAGLIGELFF.

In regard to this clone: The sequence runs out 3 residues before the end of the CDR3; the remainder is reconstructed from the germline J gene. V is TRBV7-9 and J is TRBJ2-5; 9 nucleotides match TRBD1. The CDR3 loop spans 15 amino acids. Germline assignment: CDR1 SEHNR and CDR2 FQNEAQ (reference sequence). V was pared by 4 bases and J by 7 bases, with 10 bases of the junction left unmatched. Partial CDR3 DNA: TGTGCCAGCAGCTCGACAGGGGGGGTTCTCGGGACC. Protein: CASSSTGGVLGT. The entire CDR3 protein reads CASSSTGGVLGTQYF.